This T cell receptor beta chain originates from a study of identical twins. This clonotype turned up a few times. Its antigen is not identified. The study, taken as a whole, reports: In zero-insertion analyses, partial confounding could arise from invariant MAIT and iNKT cells. High-abundance cord blood beta clonotypes had fewer insertions; memory repertoires showed none.

Healthy Caucasians alone served as donors. cDNA molecules carried unique molecular identifiers, and template switching added a universal primer site. MiXCR, run by TCRdb on the 5' RACE reads, gives a single entry per CDR3 protein. The top ten clones hold 0.27% of a sample with roughly 1.6 million distinct CDR3 sequences, more than 30% of them seen once. Germline values: CDR1 DFQATT, CDR2 SNEGSKA (reference sequence). The CDR3 length is 13 residues. The germline V and J ends were trimmed by 3 bases and 5 bases, with 11 bases remaining between them. V gene TRBV20-1 combines with J gene TRBJ2-1; the D gene is possibly TRBD2 (6 bases). Sequenced material: cord blood. The TCR sequence derives from a newborn girl in good health. This chain's CDR3 is CSASGSWDNEQFF. The DNA of the CDR3 is TGCAGTGCTAGCGGGAGCTGGGACAATGAGCAGTTCTTC.